These T cell receptor beta chains were read from a single sample in a study of regulatory T cells in long-lasting Graves disease. TCRdb itself ran the multiplex PCR reads through MiXCR, one entry per CDR3 protein. The table lists 420,000 or so distinct CDR3 sequences, 20% to 25% of them singletons. The starting material was peripheral blood mononuclear cells (PBMCs), obtained when the disease was refractory, from a patient treated with antithyroid drugs. Receptor source: a female donor with Graves disease. CDR3s include the opening cysteine and the closing phenylalanine or tryptophan. Fields, in order: D gene, V gene, clone size, J gene, CDR3 DNA, CDR3 protein. A D gene is named only where the DNA matches it firmly. The size field is filled for only some rows; it gives once, few, many or a size class.

d_call: -; v_call: TRBV19; clone_size: few; j_call: TRBJ1-2; cdr3_nt: TGTGCCAGTAGTATCTCCGGTGTCTATGGCTACACCTTC; cdr3_aa: CASSISGVYGYTF
d_call: -; v_call: TRBV28; clone_size: -; j_call: TRBJ2-1; cdr3_nt: TGTGCCACAATACATCAATCCTACAATGAGCAGTTCTTC; cdr3_aa: CATIHQSYNEQFF
d_call: -; v_call: TRBV29-1; clone_size: few; j_call: TRBJ2-5; cdr3_nt: TGCAGCGTTGAACTGGCACAAGAGACCCAGTACTTC; cdr3_aa: CSVELAQETQYF
d_call: TRBD1; v_call: TRBV27; clone_size: few; j_call: TRBJ1-1; cdr3_nt: TGTGCCAGCAGTCGGTTGACAGGGGTTCAGATGAGCACTGAAGCTTTCTTT; cdr3_aa: CASSRLTGVQMSTEAFF
d_call: TRBD2; v_call: TRBV20-1; clone_size: -; j_call: TRBJ2-3; cdr3_nt: TGCAGTGCTAGAGTTTTGGGACTAGCGGGAGGGCCCACAGATACGCAGTATTTT; cdr3_aa: CSARVLGLAGGPTDTQYF
d_call: -; v_call: TRBV6-1; clone_size: many; j_call: TRBJ1-5; cdr3_nt: TGTGCCAGCAGTGGAGGCAGGGACCTGAATCAGCCCCAGCATTTT; cdr3_aa: CASSGGRDLNQPQHF
d_call: TRBD2; v_call: TRBV20-1; clone_size: many; j_call: TRBJ2-4; cdr3_nt: TGCAGTGGGACGGCGGGAGAGGACATTCAGTACTTC; cdr3_aa: CSGTAGEDIQYF
d_call: -; v_call: TRBV28; clone_size: few; j_call: TRBJ1-4; cdr3_nt: TGTGCCAGCAGTTTATACGGGCGCCTTAATGAAAAACTGTTTTTT; cdr3_aa: CASSLYGRLNEKLFF
d_call: -; v_call: TRBV10-3; clone_size: few; j_call: TRBJ1-2; cdr3_nt: TGTGCCATCAGTGAGGGGGGTAGTAGTAACTATGGCTACACCTTC; cdr3_aa: CAISEGGSSNYGYTF
d_call: -; v_call: TRBV20-1; clone_size: many; j_call: TRBJ2-5; cdr3_nt: TGCAGTGCTAGAGATTTCCGGAGGGAAGAGACCCAGTACTTC; cdr3_aa: CSARDFRREETQYF
d_call: -; v_call: TRBV6-1; clone_size: many; j_call: TRBJ1-5; cdr3_nt: TGTGCCAGCAGACCGGGACGACGGGGGTTGAGTAGCAATCAGCCCCAGCATTTT; cdr3_aa: CASRPGRRGLSSNQPQHF
d_call: TRBD1; v_call: TRBV18; clone_size: -; j_call: TRBJ1-1; cdr3_nt: TGTGCCAGCTCGGTTTACGACAGGGCGAACACTGAAGCTTTCTTT; cdr3_aa: CASSVYDRANTEAFF
d_call: -; v_call: TRBV28; clone_size: few; j_call: TRBJ1-3; cdr3_nt: TGTGCCAGCAGTCCCCTTGGAGGGACTGGAAACACCATATATTTT; cdr3_aa: CASSPLGGTGNTIYF
d_call: TRBD2; v_call: TRBV6-5; clone_size: few; j_call: TRBJ2-4; cdr3_nt: TGTGCCAGCAGTTTAAGAGTAGCGGGAGATAACATTCAGTACTTC; cdr3_aa: CASSLRVAGDNIQYF
d_call: -; v_call: TRBV27; clone_size: few; j_call: TRBJ1-2; cdr3_nt: TGTGCCAGCAGTTTATACCTCGACAGGTTTAACTATGGCTACACCTTC; cdr3_aa: CASSLYLDRFNYGYTF
d_call: -; v_call: TRBV7-9; clone_size: few; j_call: TRBJ2-7; cdr3_nt: TGTGCCAGCAGCTTAGGCCTACGCGGCACGGGACGCCCCTACGAGCAGTACTTC; cdr3_aa: CASSLGLRGTGRPYEQYF
d_call: -; v_call: TRBV20-1; clone_size: -; j_call: TRBJ1-2; cdr3_nt: TGCAGTGCTAATCCCTCCGACCATGGGCATGGCTACACCTTC; cdr3_aa: CSANPSDHGHGYTF
d_call: -; v_call: TRBV2; clone_size: -; j_call: TRBJ2-2; cdr3_nt: TGTGCCAGCAGTGAATTCGCCACGCTCGGGGAGCTGTTTTTT; cdr3_aa: CASSEFATLGELFF
d_call: TRBD1; v_call: TRBV2; clone_size: few; j_call: TRBJ2-1; cdr3_nt: TGTGCCAGCAGGGAAAGGACAGGGGTCTACAATGAGCAGTTCTTC; cdr3_aa: CASRERTGVYNEQFF
d_call: -; v_call: TRBV20-1; clone_size: few; j_call: TRBJ2-7; cdr3_nt: TGCAGTGCAAAGGACCGACAGAAACTCTACGAGCAGTACTTC; cdr3_aa: CSAKDRQKLYEQYF
d_call: -; v_call: TRBV25-1; clone_size: few; j_call: TRBJ2-6; cdr3_nt: TGTGCCAGCAGTTCCCCCACGCGCGTCTCTGGGGCCAACGTCCTGACTTTC; cdr3_aa: CASSSPTRVSGANVLTF
d_call: -; v_call: TRBV11-2; clone_size: few; j_call: TRBJ1-3; cdr3_nt: TGTGCCACCCAAAGGGGAACCTACTCTGGAAACACCATATATTTT; cdr3_aa: CATQRGTYSGNTIYF
d_call: -; v_call: TRBV20-1; clone_size: -; j_call: TRBJ2-5; cdr3_nt: TGCAGTGCTAGAGGAGAAGGTTTGTGGTACCAAGAGACCCAGTACTTC; cdr3_aa: CSARGEGLWYQETQYF
d_call: -; v_call: TRBV29-1; clone_size: few; j_call: TRBJ1-1; cdr3_nt: TGCAGCGTTTCTCAGGGAGGGGGCACTGAAGCTTTCTTT; cdr3_aa: CSVSQGGGTEAFF
d_call: -; v_call: TRBV7-2; clone_size: many; j_call: TRBJ2-7; cdr3_nt: TGTGCCAGCAGCCCTTCTTACAGATCGTACGAGCAGTACTTC; cdr3_aa: CASSPSYRSYEQYF
d_call: TRBD1; v_call: TRBV2; clone_size: many; j_call: TRBJ1-2; cdr3_nt: TGTGCCAGCAGTGCTGGGACAGGGGTGGGCTACACCTTC; cdr3_aa: CASSAGTGVGYTF
d_call: -; v_call: TRBV3-1; clone_size: many; j_call: TRBJ1-2; cdr3_nt: TGTGCCAGCAGCCAAGCCGGGGCAGGGACGCGTGGCTACACCTTC; cdr3_aa: CASSQAGAGTRGYTF
d_call: TRBD1; v_call: TRBV29-1; clone_size: many; j_call: TRBJ1-1; cdr3_nt: TGCAGCGTTGGGGACAGCACATGGGGAACTGAAGCTTTCTTT; cdr3_aa: CSVGDSTWGTEAFF
d_call: TRBD2; v_call: TRBV12-3/TRBV12-4; clone_size: many; j_call: TRBJ2-7; cdr3_nt: TGTGCCAGCAGGCCGAGCGGGAGGCTCGACGAGCAGTACTTC; cdr3_aa: CASRPSGRLDEQYF
d_call: -; v_call: TRBV18; clone_size: -; j_call: TRBJ2-2; cdr3_nt: TGTGCCAGCTCACCACCTCTGGAGGCCGGGGAGCTGTTTTTT; cdr3_aa: CASSPPLEAGELFF
d_call: -; v_call: TRBV20-1; clone_size: few; j_call: TRBJ1-1; cdr3_nt: TGCAGTGCTAGAAAGTTGAACACTGAAGCTTTCTTT; cdr3_aa: CSARKLNTEAFF
d_call: -; v_call: TRBV28; clone_size: many; j_call: TRBJ2-7; cdr3_nt: TGTGCCAGCAGTTTGGCAGCGGCCCCGTACGAGCAGTACTTC; cdr3_aa: CASSLAAAPYEQYF
d_call: -; v_call: TRBV5-1; clone_size: -; j_call: TRBJ2-4; cdr3_nt: TGCGCCAGCAGCTCTTCGGGGGCCCAGGAAAACATTCAGTACTTC; cdr3_aa: CASSSSGAQENIQYF
d_call: -; v_call: TRBV30; clone_size: few; j_call: TRBJ1-1; cdr3_nt: TGTGCCTGGAGCACAGGGACGAAAGGTGAAGCTTTCTTT; cdr3_aa: CAWSTGTKGEAFF
d_call: TRBD2; v_call: TRBV5-4; clone_size: -; j_call: TRBJ2-3; cdr3_nt: TGTGCCAGCAGCTTGGGCGGGAGGGCCGGAGATACGCAGTATTTT; cdr3_aa: CASSLGGRAGDTQYF
d_call: TRBD1; v_call: TRBV30; clone_size: -; j_call: TRBJ1-5; cdr3_nt: TGTGCCTGGAGTGGGAGACAGGGTGGACAGCCCCAGCATTTT; cdr3_aa: CAWSGRQGGQPQHF
d_call: TRBD2; v_call: TRBV12-5; clone_size: -; j_call: TRBJ2-2; cdr3_nt: TGTGCTAGTGGTTCTAGCGGGAGGGCCGGGAACACCGGGGAGCTGTTTTTT; cdr3_aa: CASGSSGRAGNTGELFF
d_call: TRBD2; v_call: TRBV2; clone_size: many; j_call: TRBJ2-2; cdr3_nt: TGTGCCAGCAGTGAACAAGCTAGCGGGGTTGTTAACACCGGGGAGCTGTTTTTT; cdr3_aa: CASSEQASGVVNTGELFF
d_call: -; v_call: TRBV5-1; clone_size: few; j_call: TRBJ2-7; cdr3_nt: TGCGCCAGCAGCAACCCCGGGAGCTCCTACGAGCAGTACTTC; cdr3_aa: CASSNPGSSYEQYF
d_call: TRBD1; v_call: TRBV6-5; clone_size: many; j_call: TRBJ1-1; cdr3_nt: TGTGCCAGCAGTTTCGGGACAGGGTCCGGCACTGAAGCTTTCTTT; cdr3_aa: CASSFGTGSGTEAFF
d_call: TRBD1; v_call: TRBV2; clone_size: -; j_call: TRBJ2-7; cdr3_nt: TGTGCCAGCAGCTCCGGGACAGGGGGCGACGAGCAGTACTTC; cdr3_aa: CASSSGTGGDEQYF
d_call: -; v_call: TRBV2; clone_size: -; j_call: TRBJ2-5; cdr3_nt: TGTGCCAGTAGTTCCCTCCCCGGGGAGCACAAGAGATCCCAGTACTTC; cdr3_aa: CASSSLPGEHKRSQYF
d_call: TRBD2; v_call: TRBV7-8; clone_size: -; j_call: TRBJ2-7; cdr3_nt: TGTGCCAGCAGCTTTAGAATCCTAGCGGGAGCCTACGAGCAGTACTTC; cdr3_aa: CASSFRILAGAYEQYF